This T cell receptor beta chain is drawn from a study of identical twins. This clonotype was found a few times. What it binds is unknown. Template switching added a universal primer site; cDNA carried unique molecular identifiers. TCRdb analysed the 5' RACE reads with MiXCR anew, one entry per CDR3 protein. The table lists 450,000 or so distinct CDR3 sequences, over 12% of them singletons. The CDR3 is made up of 16 amino acids. Germline values: CDR1 LGHNA, CDR2 YNFKEQ. Deletions cut 4 bases from V and 7 bases from J, with 17 bases between. Study conclusions and caveats: Researchers caution that invariant MAIT and iNKT cells could partly confound zero-insertion analyses. There was more out-of-frame TCR alpha sharing in monozygotic twins than models estimated. Excess twin sharing in beta out-of-frame sequences was weaker.

These same records also appear under a second study, on yellow fever vaccine responses in identical twins.

V is TRBV4-2 and J is TRBJ1-6; a possible D gene is TRBD1 (5 bases). The sequenced material came from CD4+ T cells sorted from blood. This TCR derives from a woman younger than 35 in good health. The CDR3 spells CASSRDSARDNSPLHF. In DNA form, the CDR3 reads TGTGCCAGCAGCCGGGATTCGGCTCGGGACAATTCACCCCTCCACTTT.